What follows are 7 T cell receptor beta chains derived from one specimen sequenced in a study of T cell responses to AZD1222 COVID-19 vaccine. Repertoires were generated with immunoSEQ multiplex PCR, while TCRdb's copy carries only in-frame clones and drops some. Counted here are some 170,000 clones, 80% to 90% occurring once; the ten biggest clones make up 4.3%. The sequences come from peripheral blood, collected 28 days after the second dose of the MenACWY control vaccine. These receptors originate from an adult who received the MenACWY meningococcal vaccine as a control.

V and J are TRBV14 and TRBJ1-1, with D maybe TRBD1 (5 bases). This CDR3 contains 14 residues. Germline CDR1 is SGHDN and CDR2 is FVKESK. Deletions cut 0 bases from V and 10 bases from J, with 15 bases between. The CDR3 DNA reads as TGTGCCAGCAGCCAAGATTACGGGGGTCAGGCAGCTTTCTTT. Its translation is CASSQDYGGQAAFF. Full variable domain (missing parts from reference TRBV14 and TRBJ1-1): EAGVTQFPSHSVIEKGQTVTLRCDPISGHDNLYWYRRVMGKEIKFLLHFVKESKQDESGMPNNRFLAERTGGTYSTLKVQPAELEDSGVYFCASSQDYGGQAAFFGQGTRLTVV.

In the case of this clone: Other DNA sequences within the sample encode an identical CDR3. This CDR3 is CASSLFRARSSAEAFF. CDR3 DNA: TGTGCCAGCAGTTTATTCCGGGCACGGAGTAGCGCTGAAGCTTTCTTT. The chain joins TRBV28 to TRBJ1-1; D ambiguous. Trimming removed 1 base from V and 6 bases from J, with 18 bases in between. CDR3 length: 16 amino acids. CDR1 is MDHEN and CDR2 is SYDVKM in the germline V gene.

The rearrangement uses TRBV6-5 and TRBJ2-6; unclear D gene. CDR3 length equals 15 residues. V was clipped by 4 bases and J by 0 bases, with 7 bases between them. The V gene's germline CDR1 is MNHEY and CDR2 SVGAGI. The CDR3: CASSWVDSGANVLTF. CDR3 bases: TGTGCCAGCAGTTGGGTAGACTCTGGGGCCAACGTCCTGACTTTC.

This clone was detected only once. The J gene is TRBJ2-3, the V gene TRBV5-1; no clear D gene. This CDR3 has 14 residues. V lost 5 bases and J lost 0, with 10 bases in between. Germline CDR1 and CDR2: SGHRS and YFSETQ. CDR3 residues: CASRRQTSTDTQYF. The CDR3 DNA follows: TGCGCCAGCAGGCGGCAGACTAGCACAGATACGCAGTATTTT.

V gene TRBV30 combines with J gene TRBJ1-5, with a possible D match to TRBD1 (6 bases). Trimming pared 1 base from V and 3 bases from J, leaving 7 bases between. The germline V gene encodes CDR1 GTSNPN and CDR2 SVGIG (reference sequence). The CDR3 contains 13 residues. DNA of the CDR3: TGTGCCTGGAGTGGGACAGACAATCAGCCCCAGCATTTT. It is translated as CAWSGTDNQPQHF.

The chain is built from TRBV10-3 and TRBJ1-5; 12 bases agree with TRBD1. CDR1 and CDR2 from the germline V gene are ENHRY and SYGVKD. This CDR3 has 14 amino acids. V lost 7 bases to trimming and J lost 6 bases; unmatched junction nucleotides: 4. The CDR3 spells CAIKGQGAGQPQHF. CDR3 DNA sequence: TGTGCCATCAAGGGACAGGGGGCTGGTCAGCCCCAGCATTTT.

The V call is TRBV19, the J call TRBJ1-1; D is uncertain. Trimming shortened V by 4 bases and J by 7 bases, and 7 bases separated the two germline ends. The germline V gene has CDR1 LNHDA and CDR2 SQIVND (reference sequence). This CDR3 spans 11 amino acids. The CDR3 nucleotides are TGTGCCAGTAGTAGTATCCATGAAGCTTTCTTT. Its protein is CASSSIHEAFF.